The 12 T cell receptor beta chains below come from one sample, sequenced in a study of cytomegalovirus exposure and HLA in healthy donors. It was with 60 Vbeta and 13 Jbeta primers that the PCR ran. Using immunoSEQ multiplex PCR, the repertoire was profiled, and TCRdb retains in-frame clones only, with some absent. The sample has about 98,000 clones; under 85% are singletons. Input material: PBMCs. These receptors came from a female donor in good health and CMV-seropositive.

A few counts support this clone. The junction and the germline gene differ at one end; a read error may be behind it. The chain combines TRBV7-7 with TRBJ2-3; 8 positions match TRBD1. The CDR3 is made up of 15 amino acids. CDR1 and CDR2 from the germline V gene are SSHAT and FNYEAQ (reference sequence). The CDR3 DNA reads as TGTGCTAGCAGCCCCGTACCACAGGGGGAGAATACGCAGTATTTT. This gives the protein CASSPVPQGENTQYF.

About this clone itself: A read error is likely, as this CDR3 ends without the conserved phenylalanine or tryptophan. No DNA is shown, since the ends of the CDR3 on it are uncertain; the CDR3 is the one TCRdb lists. The rearrangement uses TRBV5-6 and TRBJ2-7; TRBD2 was called by the table and not checked on the DNA. Germline assignment: CDR1 SGHDT and CDR2 YYEEEE. The CDR3 numbers 12 amino acids, ends counted. The CDR3 reads CASSFGYRDSQN.

V and J are TRBV14 and TRBJ2-1, with D maybe TRBD2 (8 bases). From germline, CDR1 is SGHDN and CDR2 FVKESK. V was pared by 3 bases and J by 4 bases, with 19 bases between. The CDR3 sequence is 17 residues long. CDR3 coding DNA: TGTGCCAGCAGCCAGAGAGGGACAGCGGGGGCGTACAATGAGCAGTTCTTC. It yields the protein CASSQRGTAGAYNEQFF.

The chain uses TRBV2 and TRBJ2-7, with TRBD2 matching 12 bases. CDR1 and CDR2 from the germline V gene are SNHLY and FYNNEI. V was pared by 4 bases and J by 3 bases, with 4 bases of the junction left unmatched. The CDR3 sequence is 15 residues long. CDR3 coding DNA: TGTGCCAGCAGTGGGGGACTAGCGGGCAGCTACGAGCAGTACTTC. Protein product: CASSGGLAGSYEQYF.

This chain joins TRBV29-1 and TRBJ1-2, with D uncertain. Germline values: CDR1 SQVTM, CDR2 ANQGSEA. Trimming removed 3 bases at V and 2 bases at J, with 7 bases between. The CDR3 contains 12 residues. The CDR3, as DNA: TGCAGCGTTGAGATACGGAACTATGGCTACACCTTC. This encodes CSVEIRNYGYTF.

To note about this clone: One end of the junction fails to match germline, which may point to a read error. CDR3 DNA sequence: TGTGCCAGCAGTGAATCATGGTGGAACCTAGGCAGCAATTTT. Amino acid sequence: CASSESWWNLGSNF. The chain joins TRBV6-1 to TRBJ1-5; D uncertain. The CDR3 sequence is 14 residues long. CDR1 and CDR2 (germline): MNHNS, SASEGT.

V is TRBV16 and J is TRBJ1-5; possible D gene TRBD1, 6 bases. V was cut by 1 base and J by 2 bases, with 15 bases left in between. This CDR3 is 17 amino acids long. Per the germline V gene, CDR1 is KGHSY and CDR2 is FQNENV. CDR3 bases: TGTGCCAGCAGCCAATGGGAGCAGGGGCTTGGCAATCAGCCCCAGCATTTT. This encodes CASSQWEQGLGNQPQHF. Full variable domain (rest looked up from reference TRBV16 and TRBJ1-5): GEEVAQTPKHLVRGEGQKAKLYCAPIKGHSYVFWYQQVLKNEFKFLISFQNENVFDETGMPKERFSAKCLPNSPCSLEIQATKLEDSAVYFCASSQWEQGLGNQPQHFGDGTRLSIL.

This chain uses TRBV19 with TRBJ2-2; D possibly corresponds to TRBD1 (5 bases). This CDR3 has 15 residues. Per the germline V gene, CDR1 is LNHDA and CDR2 is SQIVND (reference sequence). V lost 4 bases, J lost 2 bases, and 11 bases lay in between. The chain's CDR3 is CASSRNRINTGELFF. CDR3 in DNA: TGTGCCAGTAGTAGAAACAGGATAAACACCGGGGAGCTGTTTTTT.

This rearrangement joins TRBV2 to TRBJ2-3, with 10 bases aligning to TRBD1. CDR1 is SNHLY and CDR2 is FYNNEI in the germline V gene. CDR3 length: 15 residues. Unmatched junction bases numbered 6, after V lost 6 bases and J lost 3 bases. CDR3 protein: CASSPRDRGTDTQYF. CDR3 DNA: TGTGCCAGCAGCCCCCGGGACAGGGGAACAGATACGCAGTATTTT.

The chain couples TRBV25-1 to TRBJ2-4, with a tentative D call TRBD1 (5 bases). The V gene's germline CDR1 is MGHDK and CDR2 SYGVNS. The germline V and J ends were trimmed by 1 base and 3 bases, with 16 bases remaining between them. The CDR3 covers 17 residues. The CDR3 loop is CASSEWSQGAVKNIQYF. The CDR3 bases are TGTGCCAGCAGTGAATGGAGCCAGGGTGCCGTCAAAAACATTCAGTACTTC.

The V call is TRBV7-2, the J call TRBJ2-5; possibly TRBD2 for D (6 bases). Germline-derived CDR1 and CDR2 are SGHTA and FQGNSA. The V end lost 5 bases, the J end lost 4 bases, and 20 bases lay between the germline ends. The CDR3 has 16 amino acids. The CDR3 spells CASSPRLGQEGETQYF. The CDR3 region has the DNA TGTGCCAGCAGCCCGAGACTAGGGCAAGAGGGAGAGACCCAGTACTTC. Full variable domain (missing parts from reference TRBV7-2 and TRBJ2-5): GAGVSQSPSNKVTEKGKDVELRCDPISGHTALYWYRQSLGQGLEFLIYFQGNSAPDKSGLPSDRFSAERTGGSVSTLTIQRTQQEDSAVYLCASSPRLGQEGETQYFGPGTRLLVL.

Concerning this clone itself: This CDR3 is also generated by other DNA sequences in the sample. In DNA, the CDR3 is TGTGCCAGTAGTATCGGACTAGCGGGCTACGAGCAGTACTTC. This encodes CASSIGLAGYEQYF. The chain combines TRBV19 with TRBJ2-7; 11 nucleotides line up with TRBD2. Germline V gene lookup returns CDR1 LNHDA and CDR2 SQIVND (reference sequence). After removal of 3 bases from V and 3 bases from J, the junction contained 1 base not matched to a gene. This CDR3 has 14 residues.